The 11 T cell receptor beta chains given below trace back to one sample, sequenced in a study of a mutant IDH1 vaccine in newly diagnosed glioma (dated by TCRdb to the early 2020s). The method behind the library was the immunoSEQ multiplex PCR assay. TCRdb took this table from immuneACCESS and kept in-frame rearrangements with V and J called. Such tables lack part of the clones; where checked against another copy, unresolved V genes explain under half of the gap, and the rest is unexplained. Within this sample are approximately 54,000 clones, with roughly 80% of them counted one time only. The ten largest clones capture nearly 20% of the sample. Explained via the paper, the time point label denotes: baseline, week 1 (first vaccination visit). Interpreted using the paper, the treatment or condition label stands for: pre-vaccination baseline after standard-of-care therapy. The material was PBMCs, obtained from a glioma patient treated with radiotherapy, temozolomide or both. Receptors were obtained from a young man with glioma.

The J gene is TRBJ1-1, the V gene TRBV30, with no clear D. Trimming removed 0 bases at V and 2 bases at J, with 16 bases between. The germline CDR1 and CDR2 sequences are GTSNPN and SVGIG (reference sequence). The CDR3 runs to 16 residues. CDR3 protein: CAWSVSLEARNTEAFF. Here the CDR3 DNA reads TGTGCCTGGAGTGTATCTCTGGAAGCAAGAAACACTGAAGCTTTCTTT.

The chain carries TRBV27 and TRBJ2-7; D is possibly TRBD1 (6 bases). Germline V lookup: CDR1 MNHEY, CDR2 SMNVEV (reference sequence). V was shortened by 2 bases and J by 3 bases, with 8 bases between the two germline ends. CDR3 length: 13 amino acids. CDR3 in amino acids: CASSLGQRYEQYF. The CDR3 DNA is TGTGCCAGCAGTTTAGGACAGCGCTACGAGCAGTACTTC.

The V call is TRBV7-9, the J call TRBJ1-4; no clear D. CDR1 is SEHNR, CDR2 FQNEAQ, per germline (reference sequence). V gave up 2 bases and J gave up 4 bases, with 8 bases separating them. CDR3 length equals 14 residues. CDR3 nucleotides: TGTGCCAGCAGCTTAACAGCCGTTAATGAAAAACTGTTTTTT. It is translated as CASSLTAVNEKLFF.

This chain joins TRBV15 and TRBJ1-2; the D is unclear. Trimming removed 0 bases from V and 2 bases from J, with 4 bases in between. CDR1 LNHNV and CDR2 YYDKDF come from the germline V gene (reference sequence). CDR3 length: 13 amino acids. The CDR3 reads CATSRDRNYGYTF. DNA for the CDR3: TGTGCCACCAGCAGAGATCGAAACTATGGCTACACCTTC.

CDR3 residues: CASRKTGSGYEQYF. CDR3 DNA: TGTGCCAGCAGAAAGACAGGTTCGGGGTACGAGCAGTACTTC. V usage is TRBV6-5 and J usage is TRBJ2-7, with D perhaps TRBD1 (6 bases). The V end lost 6 bases, the J end lost 4 bases, and 16 bases lay between the germline ends. Per germline, CDR1 MNHEY and CDR2 SVGAGI. The CDR3 is 14 amino acids.

This chain connects TRBV7-9 to TRBJ2-7; tentative D call: TRBD2 (7 bases). The CDR3 covers 18 residues. Germline V lookup: CDR1 SEHNR, CDR2 FQNEAQ (reference sequence). Deletions cut 5 bases from V and 0 bases from J, with 23 bases between. CDR3 loop: CASSPRGAYLTHSYEQYF. The CDR3 DNA is TGTGCCAGCAGCCCCCGGGGGGCTTACCTAACCCACTCCTACGAGCAGTACTTC.

The chain carries TRBV6-1 and TRBJ2-3; maybe TRBD2 (7 bases). V was shortened by 2 bases and J by 5 bases, with 14 bases between the two germline ends. Germline lookup yields CDR1 MNHNS and CDR2 SASEGT. There are 15 residues in the CDR3. The CDR3 DNA reads TGTGCCAGCAGTGAAAGGGAGGGGGGGGTAGATACGCAGTATTTT. Its translation is CASSEREGGVDTQYF.

This sequence joins TRBV7-2 and TRBJ1-2, with 9 positions matching TRBD1. CDR1 and CDR2 from the germline V gene are SGHTA and FQGNSA. The J segment lost 4 bases and the V segment lost 6 bases, leaving 15 bases of the junction unmatched. This CDR3 region has 17 residues. The CDR3 sequence is CASSLRNRDRDRYGYTF. For the CDR3, the DNA is TGTGCCAGCAGTTTAAGGAATCGGGACAGGGACCGCTATGGCTACACCTTC.

V is TRBV10-3 and J is TRBJ2-7; D is possibly TRBD1 (6 bases). Trimming cost V 2 bases and J 1 base, with 18 bases left between them. The CDR3 has 17 residues. The V gene's germline CDR1 is ENHRY and CDR2 SYGVKD. The CDR3 nucleotides read TGTGCCATCAGTGAGAGTGGGCTCGGGACACCATCCTACGAGCAGTACTTC. Translation: CAISESGLGTPSYEQYF.

The genes are TRBV19 and TRBJ2-6, with D perhaps TRBD2 (5 bases). Germline loops: CDR1 LNHDA, CDR2 SQIVND (reference sequence). CDR3 length: 16 residues. The V and J ends lost 1 base and 2 bases respectively, with 9 bases between them. The CDR3 is CASSIGGYAGANVLTF. CDR3 DNA sequence: TGTGCCAGTAGTATAGGAGGGTATGCTGGGGCCAACGTCCTGACTTTC. The entire variable domain, with the rest obtained from reference TRBV19 and TRBJ2-6, is as follows: DGGITQSPKYLFRKEGQNVTLSCEQNLNHDAMYWYRQDPGQGLRLIYYSQIVNDFQKGDIAEGYSVSREKKESFPLTVTSAQKNPTAFYLCASSIGGYAGANVLTFGAGSRLTVL.

V is TRBV9 and J is TRBJ2-3, with D possibly being TRBD1 (5 bases). This CDR3 is built from 15 residues. Trimming removed 4 bases from V and 2 bases from J, with 14 bases in between. Germline CDR1 and CDR2: SGDLS and YYNGEE. CDR3 protein: CASSSSGFITDTQYF. The CDR3 DNA reads TGTGCCAGCAGCTCCTCAGGGTTTATCACAGATACGCAGTATTTT.